The sequence of this TCR beta chain was determined in a study of human T cells and chemical hapten exposure. Overall study context: DPC 0.01% went on the upper back by patch test, with reading at 6 days. Study-wide findings and caveats: A positive correlation with patch test score was found for PT1 expanded TCR counts.

Time point of the sample: pre-sensitization, week 0. The treatment was: therapeutic diphenylcyclopropenone sensitization with weekly scalp DPC. TCRdb processed the RACE reads anew with MiXCR; each CDR3 protein has one entry. The sample contains 200,000 to 300,000 distinct CDR3 sequences, 7.5% to 10% of which appear only once. This clonotype was detected a few times. The target antigen is unknown. CDR1 and CDR2 (germline): MNHNS, SASEGT. The CDR3 has 14 residues. The V end was cut by 7 bases, the J end by 2 bases, with 13 bases between. This material consisted of whole blood, taken in connection with sensitization to the hapten diphenylcyclopropenone (DPC). V is TRBV6-1 and J is TRBJ2-3; D possibly matches TRBD1 or TRBD2 (6 bases each). The TCR was taken from a woman aged 40 to 50 with alopecia areata. Some clones in this sample may be carry-over from other donors' samples. CDR3 protein: CASKAWGATDTQYF. In nucleotides, the CDR3 is TGTGCCAGCAAGGCTTGGGGGGCCACAGATACGCAGTATTTT.